This T cell receptor (beta chain) comes out of a study of blood T cells in healthy people across ages. This clonotype was counted between two and nine times. Isolation recovered at least 6 million PBMCs from every sample. The V gene end was trimmed by 3 bases and the J gene end by 2 bases; junction bases not matched to a gene: 18. There are 19 residues in the CDR3. With a J-beta primer mix and a sample-barcoded 5' primer, a second PCR ran about 7 to 11 cycles. MiXCR was run by TCRdb on the 5' RACE reads, yielding one entry per CDR3 protein. The sample contains hundreds of thousands of distinct CDR3 sequences, approximately 52% of which appear only once.

The gene calls are TRBV12-3 or TRBV12-4 and TRBJ2-7; 8 positions match TRBD2. The sample was blood. The TCR originated in an elderly woman in good health. The CDR3 here is CASSFEGTRLPTRPYEQYF. CDR3 DNA sequence: TGTGCCAGCAGTTTTGAAGGGACTAGGCTCCCTACCAGACCCTACGAGCAGTACTTC.